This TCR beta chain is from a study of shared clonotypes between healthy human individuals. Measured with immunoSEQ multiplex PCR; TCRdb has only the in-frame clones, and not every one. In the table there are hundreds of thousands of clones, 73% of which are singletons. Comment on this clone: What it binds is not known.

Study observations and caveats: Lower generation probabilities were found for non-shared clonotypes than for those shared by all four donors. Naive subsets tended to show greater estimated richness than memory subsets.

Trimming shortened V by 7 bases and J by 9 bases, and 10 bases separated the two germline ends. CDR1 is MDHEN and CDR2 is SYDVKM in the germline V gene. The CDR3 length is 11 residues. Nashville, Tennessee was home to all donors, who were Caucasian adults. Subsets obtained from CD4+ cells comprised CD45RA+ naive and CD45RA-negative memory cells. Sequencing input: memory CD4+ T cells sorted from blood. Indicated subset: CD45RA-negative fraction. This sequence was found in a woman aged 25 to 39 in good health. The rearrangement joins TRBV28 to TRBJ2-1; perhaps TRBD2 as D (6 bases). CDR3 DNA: TGTGCCAGCACAACGGAGGGTGAGCAGTTCTTC. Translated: CASTTEGEQFF.